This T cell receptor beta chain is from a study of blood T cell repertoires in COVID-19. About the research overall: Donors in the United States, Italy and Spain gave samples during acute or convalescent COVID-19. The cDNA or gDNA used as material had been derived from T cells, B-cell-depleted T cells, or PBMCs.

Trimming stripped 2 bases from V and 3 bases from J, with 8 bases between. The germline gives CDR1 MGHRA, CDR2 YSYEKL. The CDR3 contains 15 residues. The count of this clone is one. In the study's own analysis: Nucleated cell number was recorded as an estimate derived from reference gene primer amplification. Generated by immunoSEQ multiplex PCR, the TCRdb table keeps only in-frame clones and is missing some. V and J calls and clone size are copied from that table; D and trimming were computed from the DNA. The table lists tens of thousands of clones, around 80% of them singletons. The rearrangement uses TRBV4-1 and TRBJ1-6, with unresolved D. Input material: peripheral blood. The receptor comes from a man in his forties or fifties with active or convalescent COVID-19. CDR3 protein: CASSQLPGYNSPLHF. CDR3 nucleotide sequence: TGCGCCAGCAGCCAATTACCGGGCTATAATTCACCCCTCCACTTT.